This T cell receptor (beta chain) was recovered during a study of identical twins. Study-level points and caveats: Models, which agreed with sharing between unrelated individuals, nonetheless underestimated the out-of-frame TCR alpha sharing seen in monozygotic twins. Shared out-of-frame alpha sequences (those common to twins) showed excess low generation probability. It was possible that invariant MAIT and iNKT cells partly confounded the zero-insertion analyses.

In regard to this clonotype: Its cognate antigen is unknown. A much larger clone sits a single nucleotide away, making a read error possible.

Healthy Caucasians alone served as donors. Via MiXCR, TCRdb re-called the 5' RACE reads, giving one row per CDR3 protein. The table shows some 560,000 distinct CDR3 sequences, with just under 10% occurring only once. This sample was shared with a second study, whose subject was yellow fever vaccine responses in identical twins.

What was sequenced was PBMCs. The clonotype originates from a young woman in good health.

CDR3 in amino acids: CATRSSGGNTGELFF. The CDR3 DNA reads as TGTGCCACCAGATCTAGCGGGGGGAACACCGGGGAGCTGTTTTTT. The rearrangement joins TRBV24-1 to TRBJ2-2; 10 bases align to TRBD2. With V trimmed by 7 bases and J by 1 base, 2 bases remained unmatched. Germline CDR1 reads KGHDR; CDR2 reads SFDVKD. This CDR3 is 15 amino acids long.